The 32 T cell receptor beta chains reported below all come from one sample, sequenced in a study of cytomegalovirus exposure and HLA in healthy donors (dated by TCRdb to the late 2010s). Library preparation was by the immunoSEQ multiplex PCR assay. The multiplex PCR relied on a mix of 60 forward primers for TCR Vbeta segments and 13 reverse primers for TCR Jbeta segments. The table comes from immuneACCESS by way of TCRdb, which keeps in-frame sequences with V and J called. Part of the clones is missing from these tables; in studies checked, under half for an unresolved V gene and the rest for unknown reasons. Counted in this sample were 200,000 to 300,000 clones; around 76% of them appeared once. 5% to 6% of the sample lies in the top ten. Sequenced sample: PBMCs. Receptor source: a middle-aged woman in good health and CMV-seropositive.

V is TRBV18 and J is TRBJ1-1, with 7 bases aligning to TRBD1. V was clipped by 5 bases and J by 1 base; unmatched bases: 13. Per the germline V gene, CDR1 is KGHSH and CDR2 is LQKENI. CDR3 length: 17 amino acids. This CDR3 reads CASSGVTGAFKNTEAFF. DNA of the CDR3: TGTGCCAGCTCAGGGGTCACAGGGGCGTTTAAGAACACTGAAGCTTTCTTT.

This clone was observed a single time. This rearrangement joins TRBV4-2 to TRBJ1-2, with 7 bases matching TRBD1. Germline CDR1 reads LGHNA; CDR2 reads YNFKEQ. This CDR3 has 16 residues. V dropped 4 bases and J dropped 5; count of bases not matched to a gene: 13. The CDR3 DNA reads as TGTGCCAGCAGCCCGATGACTGGACAGGCGGGATATGGCTACACCTTC. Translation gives CASSPMTGQAGYGYTF.

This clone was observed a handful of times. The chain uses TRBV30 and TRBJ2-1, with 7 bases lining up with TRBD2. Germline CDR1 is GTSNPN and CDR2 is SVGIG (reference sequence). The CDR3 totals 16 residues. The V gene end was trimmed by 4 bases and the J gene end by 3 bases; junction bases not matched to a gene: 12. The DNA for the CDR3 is TGTGCCTGGAAGGGTGGCGCGGGAGAGGGCTACAATGAGCAGTTCTTC. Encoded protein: CAWKGGAGEGYNEQFF.

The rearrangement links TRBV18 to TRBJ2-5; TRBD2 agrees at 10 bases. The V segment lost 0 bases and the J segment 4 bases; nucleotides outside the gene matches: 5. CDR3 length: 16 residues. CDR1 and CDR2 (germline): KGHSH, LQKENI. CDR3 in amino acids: CASSPPKASGGETQYF. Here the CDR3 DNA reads TGTGCCAGCTCACCACCAAAAGCTAGCGGGGGAGAGACCCAGTACTTC.

As DNA, the CDR3 is TGCGCCAGCAGCCAAGATGGGGACAGGGGTAACTATGGCTACACCTTC. Translating it yields CASSQDGDRGNYGYTF. The V call is TRBV4-3, the J call TRBJ1-2; TRBD1 matches at 10 bases. Germline CDR1 is LGHNA and CDR2 is YSLEER. The junction had 2 bases not matched to a gene; V was cut back by 0 bases and J by 1 base. The CDR3 spans 16 residues.

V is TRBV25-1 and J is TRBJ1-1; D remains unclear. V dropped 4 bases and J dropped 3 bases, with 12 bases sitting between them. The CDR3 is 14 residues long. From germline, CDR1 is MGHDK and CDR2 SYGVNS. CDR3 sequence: CASSVRGRDTEAFF. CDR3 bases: TGTGCCAGCAGTGTACGGGGAAGGGACACTGAAGCTTTCTTT.

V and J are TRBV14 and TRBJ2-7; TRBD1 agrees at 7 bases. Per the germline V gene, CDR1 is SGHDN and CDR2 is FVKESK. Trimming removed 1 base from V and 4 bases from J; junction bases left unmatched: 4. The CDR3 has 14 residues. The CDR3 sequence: CASSQARTGYEQYF. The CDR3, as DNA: TGTGCCAGCAGCCAAGCCCGGACAGGTTACGAGCAGTACTTC.

The CDR3 sequence: CASSDGTQDYTDTQYF. DNA for the CDR3: TGTGCCAGCAGTGATGGTACACAGGATTACACAGATACGCAGTATTTT. The chain couples TRBV2 to TRBJ2-3, with D perhaps matching TRBD1 (5 bases). CDR1 is SNHLY, CDR2 FYNNEI, per germline. V was shortened by 3 bases and J by 2 bases, with 15 bases between the two germline ends. The CDR3 has 16 residues.

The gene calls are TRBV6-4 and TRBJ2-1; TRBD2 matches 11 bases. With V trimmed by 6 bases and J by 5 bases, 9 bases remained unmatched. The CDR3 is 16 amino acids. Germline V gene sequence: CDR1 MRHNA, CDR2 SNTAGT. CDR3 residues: CASRTKILAGDNEQFF. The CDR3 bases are TGTGCCAGCAGGACAAAGATACTAGCGGGAGACAATGAGCAGTTCTTC.

The DNA for the CDR3 is TGTGCCAGCAGCCCTAACGGGGGACTCTACAATGAGCAGTTCTTC. Translating gives CASSPNGGLYNEQFF. The chain is built from TRBV7-3 and TRBJ2-1, with D maybe TRBD2 (6 bases). The CDR3 runs 15 residues. CDR1 and CDR2 (germline): SGHTA, FQGTGA. Deletions cut 5 bases from V and 3 bases from J, with 14 bases between. The whole variable domain, filled in from reference TRBV7-3 and TRBJ2-1, reads GAGVSQTPSNKVTEKGKYVELRCDPISGHTALYWYRQSLGQGPEFLIYFQGTGAADDSGLPNDRFFAVRPEGSVSTLKIQRTERGDSAVYLCASSPNGGLYNEQFFGPGTRLTVL.

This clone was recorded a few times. CDR3 DNA sequence: TGTGCCAGCAGTGAATTCAGACGCAATGGAGGGAAAGGGGCCTATGGCTACACCTTC. Protein sequence: CASSEFRRNGGKGAYGYTF. This sequence joins TRBV2 and TRBJ1-2; tentative D call: TRBD1 (5 bases). This CDR3 spans 19 amino acids. The germline V gene has CDR1 SNHLY and CDR2 FYNNEI. The V gene lost 2 bases and the J gene lost 4 bases, with 26 bases spanning the gap.

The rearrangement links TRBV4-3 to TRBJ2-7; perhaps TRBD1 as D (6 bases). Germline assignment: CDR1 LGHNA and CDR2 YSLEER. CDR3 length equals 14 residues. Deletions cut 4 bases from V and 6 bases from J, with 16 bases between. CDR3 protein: CASSRGNRAGEQYF. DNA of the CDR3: TGCGCCAGCAGCCGGGGTAACAGGGCTGGCGAGCAGTACTTC.

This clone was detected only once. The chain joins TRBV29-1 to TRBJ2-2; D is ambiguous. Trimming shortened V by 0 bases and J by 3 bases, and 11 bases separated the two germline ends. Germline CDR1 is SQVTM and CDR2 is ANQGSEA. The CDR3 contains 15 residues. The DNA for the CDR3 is TGCAGCGTTGAAGAAGGCCGACGGGACACCGGGGAGCTGTTTTTT. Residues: CSVEEGRRDTGELFF.

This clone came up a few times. CDR3 region: CASSQVGQGLASYEQYF. CDR3 bases: TGTGCCAGCAGCCAAGTGGGGCAGGGACTAGCGTCTTACGAGCAGTACTTC. V and J are TRBV14 and TRBJ2-7, with 10 bases lining up with TRBD2. Per the germline V gene, CDR1 is SGHDN and CDR2 is FVKESK. This CDR3 has 17 amino acids. V was pared by 1 base and J by 4 bases, with 10 bases of the junction left unmatched.

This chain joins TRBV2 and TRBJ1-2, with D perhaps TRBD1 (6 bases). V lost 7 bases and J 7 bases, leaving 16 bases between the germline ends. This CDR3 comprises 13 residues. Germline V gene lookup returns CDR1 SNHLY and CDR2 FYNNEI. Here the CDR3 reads CASTQDSHPGYTF. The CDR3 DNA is TGTGCCAGCACTCAGGACAGTCATCCTGGCTACACCTTC.

The CDR3: CASSEAMGPSQPQHF. DNA of the CDR3: TGTGCCAGCAGTGAAGCGATGGGGCCCAGTCAGCCCCAGCATTTT. V gene TRBV2 combines with J gene TRBJ1-5; tentative D call: TRBD1 (5 bases). Germline CDR1 and CDR2: SNHLY and FYNNEI. The CDR3 extends over 15 amino acids. V dropped 0 bases and J dropped 6 bases, with 12 bases sitting between them.

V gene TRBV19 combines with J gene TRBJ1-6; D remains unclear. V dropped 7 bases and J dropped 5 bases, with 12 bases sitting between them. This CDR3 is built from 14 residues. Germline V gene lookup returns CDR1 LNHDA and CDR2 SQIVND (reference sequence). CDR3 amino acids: CASTEVTDNSPLHF. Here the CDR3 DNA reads TGTGCCAGTACCGAAGTAACAGATAATTCACCCCTCCACTTT.

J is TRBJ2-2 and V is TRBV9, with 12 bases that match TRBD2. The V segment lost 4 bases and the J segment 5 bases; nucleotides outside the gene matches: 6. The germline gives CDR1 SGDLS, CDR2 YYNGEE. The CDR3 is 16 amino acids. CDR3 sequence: CASSLSSGGGTGELFF. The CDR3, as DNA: TGTGCCAGCAGCTTATCTAGCGGGGGGGGGACCGGGGAGCTGTTTTTT.

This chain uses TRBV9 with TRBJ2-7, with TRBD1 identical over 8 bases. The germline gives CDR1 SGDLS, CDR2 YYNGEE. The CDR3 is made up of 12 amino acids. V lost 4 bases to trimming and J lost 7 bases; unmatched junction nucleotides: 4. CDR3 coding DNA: TGTGCCAGCAGCCTACAGGGGGGTGAGCAGTACTTC. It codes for CASSLQGGEQYF.

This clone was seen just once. CDR3: CATNPPSGGTYEQYF. The DNA of the CDR3 is TGTGCCACCAACCCCCCGAGCGGAGGAACCTACGAGCAGTACTTC. J is TRBJ2-5 and V is TRBV6-5; the D gene is possibly TRBD2 (5 bases). Gene TRBJ2-7 matches the end of the DNA better, so the J call may be wrong. From germline, CDR1 is MNHEY and CDR2 SVGAGI. This CDR3 contains 15 residues.

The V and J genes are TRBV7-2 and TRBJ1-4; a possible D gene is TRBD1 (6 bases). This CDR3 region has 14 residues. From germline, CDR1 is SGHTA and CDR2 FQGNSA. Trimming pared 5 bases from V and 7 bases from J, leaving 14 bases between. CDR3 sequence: CASSLTGFSEKLFF. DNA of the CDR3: TGTGCCAGCAGCCTTACAGGGTTCAGTGAAAAACTGTTTTTT.

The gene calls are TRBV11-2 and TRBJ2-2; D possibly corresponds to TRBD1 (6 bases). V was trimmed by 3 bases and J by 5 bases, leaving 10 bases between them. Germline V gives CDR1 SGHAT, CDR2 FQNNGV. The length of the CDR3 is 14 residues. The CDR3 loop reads CASSFRGSTGELFF. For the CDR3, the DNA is TGTGCCAGCAGCTTCAGGGGATCTACCGGGGAGCTGTTTTTT.

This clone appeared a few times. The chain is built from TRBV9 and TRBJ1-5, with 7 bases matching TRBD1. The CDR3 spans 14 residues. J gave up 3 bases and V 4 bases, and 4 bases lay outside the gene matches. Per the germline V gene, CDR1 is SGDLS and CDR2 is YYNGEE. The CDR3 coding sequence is TGTGCCAGCAGCTCGGACAGGAACAATCAGCCCCAGCATTTT. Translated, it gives CASSSDRNNQPQHF.

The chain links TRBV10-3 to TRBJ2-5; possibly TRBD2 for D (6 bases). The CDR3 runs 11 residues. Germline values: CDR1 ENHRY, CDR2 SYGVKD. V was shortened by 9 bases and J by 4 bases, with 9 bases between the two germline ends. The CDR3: CAIWGGETQYF. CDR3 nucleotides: TGTGCCATTTGGGGAGGAGAGACCCAGTACTTC.

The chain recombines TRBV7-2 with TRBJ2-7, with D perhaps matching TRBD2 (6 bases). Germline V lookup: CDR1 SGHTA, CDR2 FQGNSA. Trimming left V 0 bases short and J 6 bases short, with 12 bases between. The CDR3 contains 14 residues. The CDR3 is CASSLAQGLGEQYF. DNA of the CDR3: TGTGCCAGCAGCTTAGCCCAGGGACTGGGCGAGCAGTACTTC.

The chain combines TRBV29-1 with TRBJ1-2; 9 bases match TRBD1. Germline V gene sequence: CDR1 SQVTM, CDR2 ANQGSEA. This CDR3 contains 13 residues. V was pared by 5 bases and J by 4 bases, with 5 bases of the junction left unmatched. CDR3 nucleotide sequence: TGCAGCGTTCCACAGGGGGCCGGCTATGGCTACACCTTC. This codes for CSVPQGAGYGYTF.

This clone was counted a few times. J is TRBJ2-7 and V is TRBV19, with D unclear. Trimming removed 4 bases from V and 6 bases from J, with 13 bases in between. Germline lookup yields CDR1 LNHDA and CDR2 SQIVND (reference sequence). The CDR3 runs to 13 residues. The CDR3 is CASSRAPSVEQYF. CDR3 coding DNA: TGTGCCAGTAGTAGGGCCCCCTCCGTCGAGCAGTACTTC.

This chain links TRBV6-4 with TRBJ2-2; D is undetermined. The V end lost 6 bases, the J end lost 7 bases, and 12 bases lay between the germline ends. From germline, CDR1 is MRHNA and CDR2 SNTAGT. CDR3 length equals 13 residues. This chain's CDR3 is CASSQSPVGELFF. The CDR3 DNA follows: TGTGCCAGCAGCCAAAGTCCAGTCGGGGAGCTGTTTTTT.

CDR3 bases: TGTGCCACCAGCAGAGATCTGACAGGGGGAACAAATCAGCCCCAGCATTTT. Its translation: CATSRDLTGGTNQPQHF. This chain links TRBV15 with TRBJ1-5; 9 bases line up with TRBD1. CDR3 size: 17 residues. Germline CDR1 reads LNHNV; CDR2 reads YYDKDF (reference sequence). V dropped 0 bases and J dropped 4; count of bases not matched to a gene: 7.

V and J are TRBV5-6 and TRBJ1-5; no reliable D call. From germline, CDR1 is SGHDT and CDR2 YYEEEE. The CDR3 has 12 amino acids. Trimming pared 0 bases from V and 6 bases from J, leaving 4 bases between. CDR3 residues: CASSLVGQPQHF. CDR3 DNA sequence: TGTGCCAGCAGCTTGGTCGGTCAGCCCCAGCATTTT. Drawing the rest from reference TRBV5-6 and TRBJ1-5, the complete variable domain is DAGVTQSPTHLIKTRGQQVTLRCSPKSGHDTVSWYQQALGQGPQFIFQYYEEEERQRGNFPDRFSGHQFPNYSSELNVNALLLGDSALYLCASSLVGQPQHFGDGTRLSIL.

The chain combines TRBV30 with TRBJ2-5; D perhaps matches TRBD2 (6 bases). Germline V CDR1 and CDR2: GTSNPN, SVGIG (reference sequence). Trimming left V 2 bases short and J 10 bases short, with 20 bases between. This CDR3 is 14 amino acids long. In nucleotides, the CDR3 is TGTGCCTGGAGTTCCCCGGGAGACAGTCGAAGCCAGTACTTC. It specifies CAWSSPGDSRSQYF. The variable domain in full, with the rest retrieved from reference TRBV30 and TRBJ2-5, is SQTIHQWPATLVQPVGSPLSLECTVEGTSNPNLYWYRQAAGRGLQLLFYSVGIGQISSEVPQNLSASRPQDRQFILSSKKLLLSDSGFYLCAWSSPGDSRSQYFGPGTRLLVL.

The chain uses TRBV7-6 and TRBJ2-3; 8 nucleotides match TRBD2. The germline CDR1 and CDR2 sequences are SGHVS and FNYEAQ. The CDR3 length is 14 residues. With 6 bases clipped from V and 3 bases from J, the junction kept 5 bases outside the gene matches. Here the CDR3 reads CASRFSGITDTQYF. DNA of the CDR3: TGTGCCAGCAGGTTTAGCGGGATAACAGATACGCAGTATTTT.